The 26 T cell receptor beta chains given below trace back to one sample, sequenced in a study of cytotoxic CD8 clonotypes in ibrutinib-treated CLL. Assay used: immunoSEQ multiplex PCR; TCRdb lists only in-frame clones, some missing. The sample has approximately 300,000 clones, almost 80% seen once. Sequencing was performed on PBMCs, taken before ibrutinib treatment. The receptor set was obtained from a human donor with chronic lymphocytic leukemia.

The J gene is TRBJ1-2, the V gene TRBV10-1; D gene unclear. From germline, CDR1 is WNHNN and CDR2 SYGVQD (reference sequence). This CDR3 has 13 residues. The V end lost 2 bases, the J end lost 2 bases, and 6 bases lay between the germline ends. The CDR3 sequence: CASSEGQNYGYTF. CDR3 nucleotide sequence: TGCGCCAGCAGTGAGGGGCAGAACTATGGCTACACCTTC.

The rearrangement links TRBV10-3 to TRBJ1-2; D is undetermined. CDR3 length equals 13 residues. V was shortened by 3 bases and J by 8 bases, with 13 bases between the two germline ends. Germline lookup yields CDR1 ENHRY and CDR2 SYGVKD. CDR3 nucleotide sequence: TGTGCCATCAGTGATACTCGGACGAGGGGCTACACCTTC. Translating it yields CAISDTRTRGYTF.

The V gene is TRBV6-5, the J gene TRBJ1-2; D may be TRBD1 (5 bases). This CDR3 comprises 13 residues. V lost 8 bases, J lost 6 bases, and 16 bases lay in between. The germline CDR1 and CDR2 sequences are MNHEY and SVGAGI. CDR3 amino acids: CASYDGGGDGYTF. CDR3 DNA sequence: TGTGCCAGCTATGATGGGGGAGGGGATGGCTACACCTTC.

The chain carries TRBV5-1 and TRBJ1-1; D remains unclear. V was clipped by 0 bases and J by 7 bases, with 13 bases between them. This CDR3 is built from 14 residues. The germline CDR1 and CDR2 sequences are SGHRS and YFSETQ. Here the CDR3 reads CASSLGPQEFEAFF. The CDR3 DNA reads TGCGCCAGCAGCTTGGGGCCCCAGGAGTTTGAAGCTTTCTTT.

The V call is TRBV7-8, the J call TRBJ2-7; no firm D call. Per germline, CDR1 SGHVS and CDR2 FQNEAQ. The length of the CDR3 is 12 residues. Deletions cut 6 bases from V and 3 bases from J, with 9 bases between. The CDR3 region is CASSTHRYEQYF. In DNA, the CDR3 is TGTGCCAGCAGTACCCACCGCTACGAGCAGTACTTC.

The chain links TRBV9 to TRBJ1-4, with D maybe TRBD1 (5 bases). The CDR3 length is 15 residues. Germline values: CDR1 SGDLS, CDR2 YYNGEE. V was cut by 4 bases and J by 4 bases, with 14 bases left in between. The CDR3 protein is CASSTGAGFNEKLFF. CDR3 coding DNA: TGTGCCAGCAGCACTGGGGCAGGATTTAATGAAAAACTGTTTTTT.

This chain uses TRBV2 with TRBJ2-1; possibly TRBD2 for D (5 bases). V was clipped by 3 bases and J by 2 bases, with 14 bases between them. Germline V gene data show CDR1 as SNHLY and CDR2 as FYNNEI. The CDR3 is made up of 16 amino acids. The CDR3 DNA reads TGTGCCAGCAGTGATTGGTGGGAGTTTACCTACAATGAGCAGTTCTTC. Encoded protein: CASSDWWEFTYNEQFF.

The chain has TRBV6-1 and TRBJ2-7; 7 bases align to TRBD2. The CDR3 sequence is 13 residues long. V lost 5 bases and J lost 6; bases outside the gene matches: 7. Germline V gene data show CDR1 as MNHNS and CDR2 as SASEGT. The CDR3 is CASSTVGRVEQYF. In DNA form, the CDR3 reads TGTGCCAGCAGTACGGTAGGGAGGGTCGAGCAGTACTTC.

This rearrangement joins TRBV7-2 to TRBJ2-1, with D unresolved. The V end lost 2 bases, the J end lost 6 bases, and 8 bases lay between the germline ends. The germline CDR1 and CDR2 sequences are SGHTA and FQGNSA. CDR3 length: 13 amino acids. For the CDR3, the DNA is TGTGCCAGCAGCTTACCTAGTACCAATGAGCAGTTCTTC. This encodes CASSLPSTNEQFF.

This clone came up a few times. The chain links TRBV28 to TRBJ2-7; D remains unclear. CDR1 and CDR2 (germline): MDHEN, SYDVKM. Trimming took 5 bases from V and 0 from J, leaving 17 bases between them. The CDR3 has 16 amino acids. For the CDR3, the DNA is TGTGCCAGCAGTCGACCTGGGCAGTATAGCTCCTACGAGCAGTACTTC. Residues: CASSRPGQYSSYEQYF.

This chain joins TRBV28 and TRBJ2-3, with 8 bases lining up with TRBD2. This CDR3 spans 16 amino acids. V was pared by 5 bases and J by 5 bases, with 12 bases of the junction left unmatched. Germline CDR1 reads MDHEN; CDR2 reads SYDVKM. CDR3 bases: TGTGCCAGCAGTCCTAATCCCCGGGAGGGCCGAGATACGCAGTATTTT. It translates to CASSPNPREGRDTQYF.

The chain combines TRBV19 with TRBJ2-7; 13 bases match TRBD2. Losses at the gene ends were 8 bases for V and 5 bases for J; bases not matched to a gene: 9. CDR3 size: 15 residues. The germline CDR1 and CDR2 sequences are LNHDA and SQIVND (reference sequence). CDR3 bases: TGTGCCAGTCGGCGGACTAGCGGGAGTGGCCACGAGCAGTACTTC. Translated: CASRRTSGSGHEQYF. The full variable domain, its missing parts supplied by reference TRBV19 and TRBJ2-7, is DGGITQSPKYLFRKEGQNVTLSCEQNLNHDAMYWYRQDPGQGLRLIYYSQIVNDFQKGDIAEGYSVSREKKESFPLTVTSAQKNPTAFYLCASRRTSGSGHEQYFGPGTRLTVT.

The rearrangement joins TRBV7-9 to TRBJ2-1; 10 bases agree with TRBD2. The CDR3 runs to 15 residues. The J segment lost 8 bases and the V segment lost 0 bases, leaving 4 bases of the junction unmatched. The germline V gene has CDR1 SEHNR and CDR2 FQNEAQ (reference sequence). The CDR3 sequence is CASSLALAGDHEQFF. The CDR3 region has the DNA TGTGCCAGCAGCTTAGCGCTAGCGGGAGATCATGAGCAGTTCTTC. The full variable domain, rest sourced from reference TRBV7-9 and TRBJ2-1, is DTGVSQNPRHKITKRGQNVTFRCDPISEHNRLYWYRQTLGQGPEFLTYFQNEAQLEKSRLLSDRFSAERPKGSFSTLEIQRTEQGDSAMYLCASSLALAGDHEQFFGPGTRLTVL.

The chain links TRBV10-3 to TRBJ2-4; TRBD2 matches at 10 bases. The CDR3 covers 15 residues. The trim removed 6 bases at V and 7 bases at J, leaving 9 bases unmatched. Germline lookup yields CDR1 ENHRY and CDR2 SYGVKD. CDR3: CAISQISSGRNIQYF. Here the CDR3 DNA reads TGTGCCATCAGCCAGATTAGTAGCGGGAGGAACATTCAGTACTTC.

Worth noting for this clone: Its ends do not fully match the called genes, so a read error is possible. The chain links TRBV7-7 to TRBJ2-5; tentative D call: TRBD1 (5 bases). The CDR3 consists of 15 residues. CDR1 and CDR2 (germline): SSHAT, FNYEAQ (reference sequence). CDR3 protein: CASSAGFGAKETQYF. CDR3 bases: TGTGCTAGCAGCGCAGGCTTTGGGGCCAAGGAGACCCAGTACTTC.

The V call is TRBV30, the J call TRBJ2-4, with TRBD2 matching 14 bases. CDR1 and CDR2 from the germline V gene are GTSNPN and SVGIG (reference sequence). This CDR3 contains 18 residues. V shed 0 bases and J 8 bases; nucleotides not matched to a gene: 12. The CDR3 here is CAWSVPGTSGSGRDIQYF. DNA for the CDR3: TGTGCCTGGAGTGTTCCCGGGACTAGCGGGAGCGGGAGGGACATTCAGTACTTC.

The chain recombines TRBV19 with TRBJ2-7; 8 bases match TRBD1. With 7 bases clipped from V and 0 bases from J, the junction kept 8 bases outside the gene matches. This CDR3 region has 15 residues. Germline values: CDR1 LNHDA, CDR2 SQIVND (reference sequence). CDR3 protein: CASKPQGASSYEQYF. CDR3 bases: TGTGCCAGTAAGCCTCAGGGGGCGAGCTCCTACGAGCAGTACTTC. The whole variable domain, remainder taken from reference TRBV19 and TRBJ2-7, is DGGITQSPKYLFRKEGQNVTLSCEQNLNHDAMYWYRQDPGQGLRLIYYSQIVNDFQKGDIAEGYSVSREKKESFPLTVTSAQKNPTAFYLCASKPQGASSYEQYFGPGTRLTVT.

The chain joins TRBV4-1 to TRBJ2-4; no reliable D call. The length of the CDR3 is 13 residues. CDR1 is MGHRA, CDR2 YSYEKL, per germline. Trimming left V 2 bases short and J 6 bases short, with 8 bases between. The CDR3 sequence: CASSQNSGNIQYF. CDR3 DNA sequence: TGCGCCAGCAGCCAAAACTCGGGAAACATTCAGTACTTC.

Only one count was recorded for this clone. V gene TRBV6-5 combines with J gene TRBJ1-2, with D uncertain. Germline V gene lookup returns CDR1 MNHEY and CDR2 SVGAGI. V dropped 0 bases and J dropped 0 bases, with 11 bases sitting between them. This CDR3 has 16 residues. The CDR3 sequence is CASSYSPQLANYGYTF. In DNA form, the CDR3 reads TGTGCCAGCAGTTACTCTCCACAGTTAGCTAACTATGGCTACACCTTC.

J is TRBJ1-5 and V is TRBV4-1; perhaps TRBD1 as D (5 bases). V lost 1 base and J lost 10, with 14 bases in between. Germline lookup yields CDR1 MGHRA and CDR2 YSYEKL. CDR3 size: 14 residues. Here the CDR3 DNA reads TGCGCCAGCAGCCAAGGACAGCCTTCTCAACCCCAGCATTTT. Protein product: CASSQGQPSQPQHF.

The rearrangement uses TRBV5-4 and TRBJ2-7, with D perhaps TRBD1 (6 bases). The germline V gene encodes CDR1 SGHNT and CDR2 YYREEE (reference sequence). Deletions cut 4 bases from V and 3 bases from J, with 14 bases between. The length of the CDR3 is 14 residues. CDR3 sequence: CASSGKQGNYEQYF. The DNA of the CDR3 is TGTGCCAGCAGCGGAAAACAGGGAAACTACGAGCAGTACTTC. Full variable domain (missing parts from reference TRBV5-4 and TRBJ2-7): ETGVTQSPTHLIKTRGQQVTLRCSSQSGHNTVSWYQQALGQGPQFIFQYYREEENGRGNFPPRFSGLQFPNYSSELNVNALELDDSALYLCASSGKQGNYEQYFGPGTRLTVT.

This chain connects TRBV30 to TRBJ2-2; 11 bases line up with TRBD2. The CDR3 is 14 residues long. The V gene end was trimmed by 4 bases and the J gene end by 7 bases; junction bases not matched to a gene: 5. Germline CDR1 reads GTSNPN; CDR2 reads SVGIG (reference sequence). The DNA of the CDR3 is TGTGCCTGGAAGGGGACTAGCGGCCTCGGGGAGCTGTTTTTT. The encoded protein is CAWKGTSGLGELFF.

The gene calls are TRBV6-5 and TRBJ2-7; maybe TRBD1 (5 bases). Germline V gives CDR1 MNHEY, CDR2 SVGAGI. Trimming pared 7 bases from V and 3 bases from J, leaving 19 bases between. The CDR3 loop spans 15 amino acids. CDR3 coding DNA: TGTGCCAGCACTGGCCAGGGAAGGGGTTTCTACGAGCAGTACTTC. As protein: CASTGQGRGFYEQYF.

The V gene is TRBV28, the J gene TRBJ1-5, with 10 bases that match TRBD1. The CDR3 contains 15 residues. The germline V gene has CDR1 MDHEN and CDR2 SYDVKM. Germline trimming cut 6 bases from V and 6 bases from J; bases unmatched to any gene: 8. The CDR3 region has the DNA TGTGCCAGCAGACAGACAGGGGGCGGCCGTCAGCCCCAGCATTTT. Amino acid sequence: CASRQTGGGRQPQHF.

The CDR3 region is CASSVLASGSYEQYF. Written as DNA, the CDR3 is TGCGCCAGCAGCGTACTAGCTTCGGGTTCCTACGAGCAGTACTTC. The chain joins TRBV5-1 to TRBJ2-7; D is possibly TRBD2 (6 bases). There are 15 residues in the CDR3. Trimming removed 4 bases at V and 1 base at J, with 15 bases between. Germline V gives CDR1 SGHRS, CDR2 YFSETQ.

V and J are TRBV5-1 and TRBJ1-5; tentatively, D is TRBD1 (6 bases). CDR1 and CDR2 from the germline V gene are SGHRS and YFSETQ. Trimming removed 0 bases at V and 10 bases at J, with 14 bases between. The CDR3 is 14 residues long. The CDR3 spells CASSLVGGEEPQHF. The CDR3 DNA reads TGCGCCAGCAGCTTGGTTGGGGGCGAAGAACCCCAGCATTTT.